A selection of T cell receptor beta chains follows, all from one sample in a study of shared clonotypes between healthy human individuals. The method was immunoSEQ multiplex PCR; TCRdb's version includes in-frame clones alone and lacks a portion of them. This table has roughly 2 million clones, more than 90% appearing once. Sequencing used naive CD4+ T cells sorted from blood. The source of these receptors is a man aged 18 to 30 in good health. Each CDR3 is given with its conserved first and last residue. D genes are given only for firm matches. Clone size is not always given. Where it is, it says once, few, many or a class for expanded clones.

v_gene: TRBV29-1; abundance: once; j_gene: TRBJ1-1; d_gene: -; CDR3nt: TGCAGCGTTGCATCTCTCCTAAGCAACACTGAAGCTTTCTTT; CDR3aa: CSVASLLSNTEAFF
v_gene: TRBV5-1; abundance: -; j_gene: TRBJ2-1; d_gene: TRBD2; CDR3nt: TGCGCCAGCAGCAGAGCGGGAGTTGGAAATGAGCAGTTCTTC; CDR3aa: CASSRAGVGNEQFF
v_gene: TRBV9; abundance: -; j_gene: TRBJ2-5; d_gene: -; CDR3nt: TGTGCCAGCAGCGTATGGGGGGAAGAGACCCAGTACTTC; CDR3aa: CASSVWGEETQYF
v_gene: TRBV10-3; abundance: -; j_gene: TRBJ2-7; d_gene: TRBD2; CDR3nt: TGTGCCATCAAAGGCGGGGGGGTCTACTACGAGCAGTACTTC; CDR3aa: CAIKGGGVYYEQYF
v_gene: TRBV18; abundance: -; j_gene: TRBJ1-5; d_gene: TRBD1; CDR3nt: TGTGCCAGCTCACCATGGACAGGGGAGGGCAATCAGCCCCAGCATTTT; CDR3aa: CASSPWTGEGNQPQHF
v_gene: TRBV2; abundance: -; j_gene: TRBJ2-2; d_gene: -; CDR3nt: TGTGCCAGCAGTGAAACGGAGGGGATCACCGGGGAGCTGTTTTTT; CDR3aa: CASSETEGITGELFF
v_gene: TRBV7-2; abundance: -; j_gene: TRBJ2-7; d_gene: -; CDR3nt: TGTGCCAGCAGCAAGAACCCACCACAGGGCTACGAGCAGTACTTC; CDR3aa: CASSKNPPQGYEQYF
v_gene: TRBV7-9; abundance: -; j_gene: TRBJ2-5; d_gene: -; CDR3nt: TGTGCCAGCAGCTTACCCGTCTTACAAGAGACCCAGTACTTC; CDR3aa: CASSLPVLQETQYF
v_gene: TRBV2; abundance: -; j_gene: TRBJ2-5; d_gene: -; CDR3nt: TGTGCCAGCAGTGACAGGGGATTTGAGACCCAGTACTTC; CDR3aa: CASSDRGFETQYF
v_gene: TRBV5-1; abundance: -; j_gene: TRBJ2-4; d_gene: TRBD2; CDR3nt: TGCGCCAGCAGCTTGCGGGGGGAAAACATTCAGTACTTC; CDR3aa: CASSLRGENIQYF
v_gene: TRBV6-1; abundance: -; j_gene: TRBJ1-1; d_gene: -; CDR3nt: TGTGCCAGCAGTGGGGGGTTGGGGAGGAGGAACACTGAAGCTTTCTTT; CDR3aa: CASSGGLGRRNTEAFF
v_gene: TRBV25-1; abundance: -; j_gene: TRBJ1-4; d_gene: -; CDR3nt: TGTGCCAGCAGTGGGTGGGACCAACTGTTTTTT; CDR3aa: CASSGWDQLFF
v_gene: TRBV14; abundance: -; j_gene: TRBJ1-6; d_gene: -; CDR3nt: TGTGCCAGCAGCCAAGTGGACGGGGGCCCCCTCCACTTT; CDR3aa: CASSQVDGGPLHF
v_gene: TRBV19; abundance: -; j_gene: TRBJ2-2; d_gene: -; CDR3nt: TGTGCCAGTAGTCCTAGGCGGAGAGACACCGGGGAGCTGTTTTTT; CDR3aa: CASSPRRRDTGELFF
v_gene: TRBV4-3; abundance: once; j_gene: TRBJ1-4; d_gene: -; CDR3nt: TGCGCCAGCAGCCAAGATTATCAGGGAACTAATGAAAAACTGTTTTTT; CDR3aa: CASSQDYQGTNEKLFF
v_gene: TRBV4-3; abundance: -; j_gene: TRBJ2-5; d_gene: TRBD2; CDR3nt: TGCGCCAGCAGCCGAGGGACTAGCGGGAGAGGGGAGACCCAGTACTTC; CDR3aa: CASSRGTSGRGETQYF
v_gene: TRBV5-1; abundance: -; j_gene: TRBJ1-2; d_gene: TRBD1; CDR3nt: TGCGCCAGCAGCCAGGGACAGGGAGACGGCTACACCTTC; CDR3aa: CASSQGQGDGYTF
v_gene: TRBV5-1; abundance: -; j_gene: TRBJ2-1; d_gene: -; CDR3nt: TGCGCCAGCAGCTTGGAGATGACACTCTGGGCCAGCTCCTACAATGAGCAGTTCTTC; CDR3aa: CASSLEMTLWASSYNEQFF
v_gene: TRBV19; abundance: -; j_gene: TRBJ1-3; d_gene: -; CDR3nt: TGTGCCAGTAGTATCGCAGGTTACACTGGAAACACCATATATTTT; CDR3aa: CASSIAGYTGNTIYF